This T cell receptor beta chain was sequenced during a study of vaccination and CD4 T cells after COVID-19. Study details: Sampling post-COVID took place a median 101 days after diagnosis (range 35 to 161). Control cultures, each given a CEFX pool, an HIV-1 Nef pool, or no peptide, were included. Notes on the study in general: Median SARS-CoV-2-reactive clonotypes rose from roughly 22 to 38, not significantly.

As regards this clonotype: Antigen unknown.

The Oncomine TCR Beta short-read assay generated sequence data from the DNA of cultured CD4+ T cells. TCRdb called the PCR reads again in MiXCR, with one record for every CDR3 protein. The repertoire has under 20,000 distinct CDR3 sequences, less than 65% of them found once; the top ten carry 13%. The sample's treatment: approximately nine-day PBMC culture with coronavirus spike peptide pools or control peptides (ViraFEST assay). Upon completion of approximately 9 days of culture, CD4+ T cells were isolated via negative selection. This receptor was obtained from a human donor who had recovered from COVID-19. Specimen: CD4+ T cells from blood, cultured in vitro.

DNA for the CDR3: TGCGCCAGCAGCCAAATAGGGACAGGGAAGTACGAGCAGTACTTC. Residues: CASSQIGTGKYEQYF. The rearrangement uses TRBV4-1 and TRBJ2-7; 9 bases are shared with TRBD1. After removal of 2 bases from V and 4 bases from J, the junction contained 6 bases not matched to a gene. The CDR3 is 15 amino acids. Germline assignment: CDR1 MGHRA and CDR2 YSYEKL.